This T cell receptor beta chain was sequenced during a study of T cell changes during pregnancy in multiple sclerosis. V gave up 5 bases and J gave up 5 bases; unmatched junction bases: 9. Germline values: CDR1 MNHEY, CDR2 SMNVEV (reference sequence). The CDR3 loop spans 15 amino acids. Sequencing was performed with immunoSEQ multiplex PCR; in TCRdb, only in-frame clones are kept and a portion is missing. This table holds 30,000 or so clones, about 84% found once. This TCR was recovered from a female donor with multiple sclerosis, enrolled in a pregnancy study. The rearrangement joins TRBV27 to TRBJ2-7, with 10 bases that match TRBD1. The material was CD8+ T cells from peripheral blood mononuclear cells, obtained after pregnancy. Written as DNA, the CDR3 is TGTGCCAGCAGTAGGGGACAGGGGTATGGCAACGAGCAGTACTTC. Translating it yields CASSRGQGYGNEQYF.